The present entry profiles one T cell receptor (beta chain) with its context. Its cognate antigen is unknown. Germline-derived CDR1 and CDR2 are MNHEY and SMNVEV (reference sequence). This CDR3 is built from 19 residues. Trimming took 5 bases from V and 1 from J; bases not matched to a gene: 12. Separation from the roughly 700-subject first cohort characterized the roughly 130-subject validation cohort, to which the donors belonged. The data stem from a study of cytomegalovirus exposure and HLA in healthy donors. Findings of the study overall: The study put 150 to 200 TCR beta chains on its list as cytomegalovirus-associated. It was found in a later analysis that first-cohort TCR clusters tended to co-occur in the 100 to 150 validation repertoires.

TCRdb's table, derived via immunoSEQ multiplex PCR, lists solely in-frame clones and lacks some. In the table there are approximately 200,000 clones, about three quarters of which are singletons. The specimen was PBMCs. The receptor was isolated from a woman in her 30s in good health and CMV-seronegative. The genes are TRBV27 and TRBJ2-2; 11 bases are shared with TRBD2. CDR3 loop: CASSPLWLAGGQNTGELFF. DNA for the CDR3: TGTGCCAGCAGTCCCCTCTGGCTAGCGGGAGGACAGAACACCGGGGAGCTGTTTTTT.